Below are 12 T cell receptor beta chains sequenced from a single sample in a study of blood T cells in healthy people across ages (dated by TCRdb to between 2014 and 2017). The method was 5' RACE. Sequencing instrument: Illumina HiSeq 2500. A second 7 to 11 cycle PCR used a sample-barcoded 5' primer and a J-beta primer mix. In TCRdb, the public reads were trimmed at Q25 with fastp and aligned with MiXCR, with productive beta chains retained. Every distinct CDR3 protein forms one entry, paired with its most common genes and DNA. The sample table records roughly 2 million distinct CDR3 sequences; around 50% of these occur just once. Jointly, the top ten make up less than 2.5% of the sample. The sequencing sample was made of blood. Receptor source: a woman in her forties in good health.

The J gene is TRBJ2-7, the V gene TRBV13, with 10 positions matching TRBD2. The V and J ends lost 4 bases and 5 bases, in that order; junction bases with no gene match: 11. The germline CDR1 and CDR2 sequences are PRHDT and FYEKMQ (reference sequence). This CDR3 has 16 residues. CDR3 residues: CASSSGLADGLNEQYF. CDR3 in DNA: TGTGCCAGCAGCTCCGGACTAGCGGACGGGTTGAACGAGCAGTACTTC.

The rearrangement uses TRBV27 and TRBJ1-1; TRBD1 agrees at 7 bases. Germline loops: CDR1 MNHEY, CDR2 SMNVEV (reference sequence). The J segment lost 8 bases and the V segment lost 5 bases, leaving 8 bases of the junction unmatched. The CDR3 consists of 13 residues. CDR3 in DNA: TGTGCCAGCAGTCCCCTAGACAGGGTAGAAGCTTTCTTT. Translated, it gives CASSPLDRVEAFF.

V and J are TRBV29-1 and TRBJ1-5; the match to TRBD1 covers 11 bases. With V trimmed by 7 bases and J by 6 bases, 5 bases remained unmatched. This CDR3 has 13 amino acids. The V gene's germline CDR1 is SQVTM and CDR2 ANQGSEA. CDR3 protein: CSAGQGATQPQHF. The DNA of the CDR3 is TGCAGCGCTGGACAGGGGGCTACTCAGCCCCAGCATTTT.

This clonotype has a handful of counts. This chain joins TRBV11-2 and TRBJ2-1; 8 positions match TRBD1. There are 16 residues in the CDR3. Germline CDR1 SGHAT, CDR2 FQNNGV. After removal of 4 bases from V and 2 bases from J, the junction contained 7 bases not matched to a gene. CDR3 DNA sequence: TGTGCCAGCAGCTCAGTACAGGGGGTGGCCTACAATGAGCAGTTCTTC. The encoded protein is CASSSVQGVAYNEQFF. The full variable domain, rest sourced from reference TRBV11-2 and TRBJ2-1, is EAGVAQSPRYKIIEKRQSVAFWCNPISGHATLYWYQQILGQGPKLLIQFQNNGVVDDSQLPKDRFSAERLKGVDSTLKIQPAKLEDSAVYLCASSSVQGVAYNEQFFGPGTRLTVL.

This clonotype has more than one count but fewer than ten. V and J are TRBV7-2 and TRBJ2-7; TRBD1 or TRBD2 may be the D gene (5 bases each). The germline gives CDR1 SGHTA, CDR2 FQGNSA. The CDR3 covers 15 residues. Between the trimmed V and J ends, which lost 1 base and 2 bases, there was a span of 12 bases. The CDR3 DNA reads as TGTGCCAGCAGCTTAGACGGCCGGGGCGCCTACGAGCAGTACTTC. Amino acid sequence: CASSLDGRGAYEQYF.

The chain combines TRBV20-1 with TRBJ2-1, with 8 bases that match TRBD1. The CDR3 spans 13 residues. Germline assignment: CDR1 DFQATT and CDR2 SNEGSKA (reference sequence). Trimming took 3 bases from V and 7 from J; bases not matched to a gene: 5. CDR3 sequence (DNA): TGCAGTGCTAGCCCAGGGGGCAAAAATGAGCAGTTCTTC. Encoded protein: CSASPGGKNEQFF.

This clonotype appeared a few times. CDR3 DNA sequence: TGTGCCAGCAGCCCCCTTACCCAGAACACTGAAGCTTTCTTT. Protein sequence: CASSPLTQNTEAFF. This chain joins TRBV3-1 and TRBJ1-1; D gene ambiguous. V dropped 4 bases and J dropped 1 base, with 10 bases sitting between them. Germline-derived CDR1 and CDR2 are LGHDT and YNNKEL (reference sequence). The length of the CDR3 is 14 residues.

CDR3 sequence reads: CASSEDPGTAFF. The CDR3, as DNA: TGCGCCAGCAGTGAGGACCCCGGAACAGCTTTCTTT. This chain links TRBV10-1 with TRBJ1-1; D unresolved. The CDR3 has 12 residues. V lost 2 bases and J lost 10, with 11 bases in between. Germline CDR1 reads WNHNN; CDR2 reads SYGVQD (reference sequence).

This clonotype was counted at least ten times. Mismatch with germline at one junction end may stem from a read error. The gene calls are TRBV4-3 and TRBJ1-2; weak D call: TRBD1 (5 bases). The CDR3 extends over 14 amino acids. CDR1 and CDR2 (germline): LGHNA, YSLEER. This CDR3 is CASSQVQGNYGYTF. CDR3 sequence (DNA): TGTGCCAGCAGCCAAGTTCAGGGAAACTATGGCTACACCTTC.

The V call is TRBV7-2, the J call TRBJ1-5; D is undetermined. The CDR3 is made up of 14 amino acids. Germline V lookup: CDR1 SGHTA, CDR2 FQGNSA. V shed 3 bases and J shed 5 bases, with 11 bases lying between them. CDR3 sequence reads: CASSFNFGDQPQHF. Written as DNA, the CDR3 is TGTGCCAGCAGCTTCAATTTCGGGGATCAGCCCCAGCATTTT.

This clonotype was detected only a few times. This chain joins TRBV15 and TRBJ2-5; D is perhaps TRBD1 (6 bases). Germline loops: CDR1 LNHNV, CDR2 YYDKDF (reference sequence). V lost 3 bases, J lost 6 bases, and 20 bases lay in between. This CDR3 contains 16 residues. In nucleotides, the CDR3 is TGTGCCACCAGCAGGGATCAGGGGAGCATTGGGAAGACCCAGTACTTC. Translated: CATSRDQGSIGKTQYF.

There are a few counts of this clonotype. The V gene is TRBV6-2 or TRBV6-3, the J gene TRBJ2-1, with 9 positions matching TRBD1. The CDR3 is made up of 15 amino acids. Germline assignment: CDR1 MNHEY and CDR2 SVGEGT. After removal of 7 bases from V and 2 bases from J, the junction contained 6 bases not matched to a gene. The CDR3 DNA sequence: TGTGCCAGCAACCCGGGACAGGGTACCTACAATGAGCAGTTCTTC. Protein sequence: CASNPGQGTYNEQFF.